This TCR beta chain was recorded in a study of CD8 T cells in Susac syndrome (dated by TCRdb to between 2017 and 2020). For context, the study as a whole: Whether CD8+ T cell activation and differentiation in Susac syndrome was antigen driven was tested using repertoire sequencing.

The CDR3, from cysteine to phenylalanine, totals 14 residues. Solely the CDR3 DNA is kept, with 42 bases framed from the first base. CDR1 and CDR2, looked up from the germline V gene (reference sequence), are SGHAT and FQDESV. V was cut back by 1 base and J by 1 base, leaving a gap of 6 bases between them. Summary of the overall study and its limitations: The number of individuals in the TCR sequencing and HLA analysis was acknowledged as relatively small.

A note on this clonotype: The antigen it recognizes is unknown. No per-base quality is available; no much larger clone lies one base away.

High-throughput TCR beta sequencing profiled peripheral blood CD8+ and CD4+ T cells from healthy donors, Susac syndrome patients and multiple sclerosis patients. Healthy donors were included as age- and sex-matched controls. Bulk CD8+ and CD4+ T cells were purified by magnetic negative isolation, while CD8+ TEMRA cells were enriched using FACS. Blood was drawn into EDTA tubes, processed within 24 hours, and PBMCs were isolated by density gradient centrifugation. PBMCs intended for TCR sequencing were frozen in liquid nitrogen and were later thawed in a 37 degrees C water bath. A purity of at least 90% was achieved for sorted or isolated CD4+, CD8+ and CD8+ TEMRA cells. RNA was extracted with the RNeasy kit and roughly 0.5 to 1 ug was reverse transcribed using random hexamers. TCR beta CDR3 regions were amplified with the immunoSEQ multiplex PCR assay covering 54 Vbeta and 13 Jbeta segments. PCR amplification bias was corrected by using a synthetic template baseline for primer optimization and computational correction. The study's processing was this. Reads were annotated to V, D and J genes according to IMGT and were analyzed with immunoSEQ Analyzer, with only productive sequences retained. To calculate clonality, Shannon entropy was normalized by log2 of the number of productive unique sequences and then subtracted from one. For each patient and control, public and private clones were evaluated among the 100 most prevalent clones. A clone was defined as Susac-specific if it was absent from the healthy and MS cohorts, from roughly 1,000 published viral clones and from other ImmuneACCESS disease sequences. Clones were called with MiXCR by TCRdb after fastp trimmed the public reads at Q25, and only in-frame beta chains were retained. Each entry is one CDR3 protein sequence, shown with its most common DNA and genes. The V and J calls here are based on TCRdb, not the publication. In this sample the table shows 150,000 to 200,000 distinct CDR3 sequences, around 93% of which occur a single time. The ten largest make up more than 0.11% of the sample.

The sequence joins TRBV11-1 to TRBJ2-3; the D gene cannot be named for sure. This sequence was found in a human donor in good health. Sequencing was done on a sample of CD4+ T cells from PBMCs. CDR3 region: CASSLDFGTDTQYF. The nucleotide sequence is TGTGCCAGCAGCTTAGACTTTGGCACAGATACGCAGTATTTT.